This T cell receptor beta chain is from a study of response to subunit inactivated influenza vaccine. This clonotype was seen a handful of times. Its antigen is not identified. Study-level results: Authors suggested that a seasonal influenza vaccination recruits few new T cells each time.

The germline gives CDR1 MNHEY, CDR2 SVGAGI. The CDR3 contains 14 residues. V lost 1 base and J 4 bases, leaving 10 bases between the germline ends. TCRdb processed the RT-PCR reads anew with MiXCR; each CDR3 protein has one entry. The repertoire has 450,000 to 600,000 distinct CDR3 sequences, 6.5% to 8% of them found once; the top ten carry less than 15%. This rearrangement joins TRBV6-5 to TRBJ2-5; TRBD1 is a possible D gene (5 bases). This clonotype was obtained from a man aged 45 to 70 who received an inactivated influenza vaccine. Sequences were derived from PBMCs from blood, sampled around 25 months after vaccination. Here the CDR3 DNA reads TGTGCCAGCAGTTACTTCTCAGGGTCAGAGACCCAGTACTTC. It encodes CASSYFSGSETQYF.